What follows are 5 T cell receptor beta chains derived from one specimen sequenced in a study of healthy donors' naive CD4 and CD8 T cells. TCR libraries were built from 450 to 650 ng of total RNA by linear amplification. TCRdb re-called the reads with MiXCR, one entry per CDR3 protein. Of about 200,000 distinct CDR3 sequences in the sample, about 74% are singletons; the top ten hold roughly 2.3%. The sample taken for sequencing was naive CD4+ and CD8+ T cells sorted from blood, pooled from several donors. Receptors were obtained from a pool of human donors in good health; the sample pools cells from several healthy donors.

This clonotype was picked up a small number of times. The chain couples TRBV15 to TRBJ1-6; D not resolved. Germline lookup yields CDR1 LNHNV and CDR2 YYDKDF (reference sequence). The V gene lost 0 bases and the J gene lost 7 bases, with 7 bases spanning the gap. The CDR3 extends over 14 amino acids. The CDR3 region is CATSRDHGNSPLHF. For the CDR3, the DNA is TGTGCCACCAGCAGAGATCACGGAAATTCACCCCTCCACTTT.

The chain has TRBV6-5 and TRBJ1-6; 8 bases agree with TRBD1. CDR1 is MNHEY, CDR2 SVGAGI, per germline. The V and J ends lost 8 bases and 6 bases, in that order; junction bases with no gene match: 9. This CDR3 is 15 amino acids long. The CDR3 is CASSRGLSGNSPLHF. In nucleotides, the CDR3 is TGTGCCAGCTCCAGGGGGCTCTCGGGTAATTCACCCCTCCACTTT.

The chain recombines TRBV29-1 with TRBJ1-2; TRBD1 is a possible D gene (6 bases). V lost 5 bases to trimming and J lost 1 base, with 11 bases between them. The CDR3 consists of 13 residues. The germline V gene encodes CDR1 SQVTM and CDR2 ANQGSEA. CDR3 sequence (DNA): TGCAGCGTTCGGACAGAAGATAACTATGGCTACACCTTC. Translating it yields CSVRTEDNYGYTF. The full variable domain, its missing parts supplied by reference TRBV29-1 and TRBJ1-2, is SAVISQKPSRDICQRGTSLTIQCQVDSQVTMMFWYRQQPGQSLTLIATANQGSEATYESGFVIDKFPISRPNLTFSTLTVSNMSPEDSSIYLCSVRTEDNYGYTFGSGTRLTVV.

Only a few counts were recorded for this clonotype. The chain has TRBV2 and TRBJ2-2, with unresolved D. V lost 3 bases and J lost 5, with 10 bases in between. The CDR3 is made up of 14 amino acids. CDR1 SNHLY and CDR2 FYNNEI come from the germline V gene. The CDR3 DNA reads TGTGCCAGCAGTGACTCCCGGGTTACCGGGGAGCTGTTTTTT. Translating it yields CASSDSRVTGELFF.

The rearrangement uses TRBV29-1 and TRBJ2-1; 11 bases are a match to TRBD2. V lost 1 base to trimming and J lost 5 bases; unmatched junction nucleotides: 1. The CDR3 runs 14 residues. Looked up from germline, CDR1 is SQVTM and CDR2 is ANQGSEA. The CDR3 DNA reads TGCAGCGTTGAAGTAGCGGGAGGGCACAATGAGCAGTTCTTC. This encodes CSVEVAGGHNEQFF.